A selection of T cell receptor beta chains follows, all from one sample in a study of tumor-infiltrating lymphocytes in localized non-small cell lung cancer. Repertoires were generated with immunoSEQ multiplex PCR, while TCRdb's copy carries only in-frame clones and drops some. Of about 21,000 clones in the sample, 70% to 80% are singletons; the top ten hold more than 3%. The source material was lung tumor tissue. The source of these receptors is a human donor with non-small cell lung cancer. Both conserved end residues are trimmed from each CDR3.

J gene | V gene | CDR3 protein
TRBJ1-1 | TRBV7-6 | ASSPLRTGGIRAEAF
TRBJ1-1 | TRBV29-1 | SSREWVNTEAF
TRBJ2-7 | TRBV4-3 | ASSRDFHYEQY
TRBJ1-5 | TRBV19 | ASRKDRERNQPQH
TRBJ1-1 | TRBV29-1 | SARRPPEAF
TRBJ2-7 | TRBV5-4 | ASSPDLRAYEQY
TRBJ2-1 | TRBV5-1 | ASRMAGGPTNEQF
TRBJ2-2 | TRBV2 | ASKFRTGELF
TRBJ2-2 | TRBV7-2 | ASSLYSGRGRSGELF
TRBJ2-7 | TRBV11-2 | ASSVAGGVYEQY
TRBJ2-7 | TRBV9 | ASSVPAWGGEQY
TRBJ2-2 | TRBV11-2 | ASSLTGTGELF
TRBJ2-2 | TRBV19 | ASSFSGTNTGELF
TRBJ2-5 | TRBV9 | ASSVAVASQETQY
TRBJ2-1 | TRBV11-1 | ASSLTWNEQF
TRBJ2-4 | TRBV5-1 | ASSPEGSTPIQY
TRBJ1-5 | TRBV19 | ASSIDRQNQPQH
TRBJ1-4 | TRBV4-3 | ASSPPGTANEKLF
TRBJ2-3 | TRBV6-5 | ASRSSGRETDTQY
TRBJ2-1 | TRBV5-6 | ASMGVGREQF
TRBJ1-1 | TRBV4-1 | ASSLSGGGNTEAF
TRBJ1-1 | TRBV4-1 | ASSLRRQGPSLIGTEAF
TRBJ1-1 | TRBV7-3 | ASSNPGSTEAF
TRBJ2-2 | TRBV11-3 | ASSWAAGAPGELF
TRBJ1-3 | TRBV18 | ASSTTPSSGNTIY
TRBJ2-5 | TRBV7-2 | ASSLGAPSGQETQY
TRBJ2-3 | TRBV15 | ATSRRSGGSTDTQY
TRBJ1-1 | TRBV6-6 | ASSPGPNTEAF
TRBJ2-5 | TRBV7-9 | ASSLGLAVGETQY
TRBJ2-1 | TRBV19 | ASSTPLGAGVRSYNEQF
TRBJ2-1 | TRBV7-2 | ASSLKQIHEQF
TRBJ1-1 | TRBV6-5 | ASSPWADGGAF
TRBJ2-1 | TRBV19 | ASSIVASATGYNEQF
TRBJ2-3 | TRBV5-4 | ASSPPYADTQY
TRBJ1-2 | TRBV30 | AWSVKGSYGYT
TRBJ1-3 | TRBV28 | ASTHAVGVGNTIY
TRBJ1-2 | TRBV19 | ASSHRGSGYGYT
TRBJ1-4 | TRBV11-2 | ASSLAGTGVEKLF
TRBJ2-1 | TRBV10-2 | ASGLALYNEQF
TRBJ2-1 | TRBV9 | ASSVGIAGGGQF
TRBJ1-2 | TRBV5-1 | ASSLGGQGRTGYT
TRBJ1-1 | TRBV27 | ASSPRTGGDTEAF
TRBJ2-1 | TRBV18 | ASSPSVLGSSGGNEQF